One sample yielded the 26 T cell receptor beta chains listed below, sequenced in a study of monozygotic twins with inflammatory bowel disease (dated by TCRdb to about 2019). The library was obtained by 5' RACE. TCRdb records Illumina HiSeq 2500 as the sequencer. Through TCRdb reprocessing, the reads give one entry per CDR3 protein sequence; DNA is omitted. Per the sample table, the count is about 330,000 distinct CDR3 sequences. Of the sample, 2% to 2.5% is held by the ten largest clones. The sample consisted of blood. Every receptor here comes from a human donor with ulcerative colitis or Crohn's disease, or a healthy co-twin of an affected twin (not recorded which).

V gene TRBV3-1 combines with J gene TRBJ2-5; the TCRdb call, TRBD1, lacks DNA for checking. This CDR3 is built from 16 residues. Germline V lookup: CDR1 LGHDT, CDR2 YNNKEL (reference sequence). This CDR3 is CASSREPTGLIETQYF.

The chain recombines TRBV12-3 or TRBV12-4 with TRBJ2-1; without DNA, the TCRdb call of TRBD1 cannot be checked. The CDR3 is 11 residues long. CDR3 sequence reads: CASSHRGEQFF.

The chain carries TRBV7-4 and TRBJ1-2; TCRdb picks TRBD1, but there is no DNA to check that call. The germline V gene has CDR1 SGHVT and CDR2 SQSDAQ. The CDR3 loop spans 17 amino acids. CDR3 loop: CASSLAGPGQVKIGYTF.

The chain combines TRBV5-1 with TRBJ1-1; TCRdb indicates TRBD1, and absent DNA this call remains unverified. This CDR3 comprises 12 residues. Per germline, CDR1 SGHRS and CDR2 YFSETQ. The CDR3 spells CASSLAGERGFF.

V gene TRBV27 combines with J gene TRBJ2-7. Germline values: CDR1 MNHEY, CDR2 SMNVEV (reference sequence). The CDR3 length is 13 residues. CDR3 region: CASSQIGAYEQYF.

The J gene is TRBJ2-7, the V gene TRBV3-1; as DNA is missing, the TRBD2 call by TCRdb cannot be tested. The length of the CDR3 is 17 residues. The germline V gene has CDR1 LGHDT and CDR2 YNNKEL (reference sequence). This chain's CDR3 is CASSQDAGRLSSYEQYF.

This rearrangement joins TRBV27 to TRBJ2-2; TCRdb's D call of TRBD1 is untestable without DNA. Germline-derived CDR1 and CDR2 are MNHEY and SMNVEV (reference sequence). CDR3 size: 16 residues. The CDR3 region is CASRIFGGQAGGELFF.

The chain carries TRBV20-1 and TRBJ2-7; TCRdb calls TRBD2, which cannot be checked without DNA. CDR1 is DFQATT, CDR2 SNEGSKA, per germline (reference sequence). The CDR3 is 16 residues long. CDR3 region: CSARDQLAGVMYEQYF.

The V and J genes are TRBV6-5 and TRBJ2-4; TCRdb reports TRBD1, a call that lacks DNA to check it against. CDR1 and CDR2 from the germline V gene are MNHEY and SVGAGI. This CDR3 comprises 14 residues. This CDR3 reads CASSYSGAENIQYF.

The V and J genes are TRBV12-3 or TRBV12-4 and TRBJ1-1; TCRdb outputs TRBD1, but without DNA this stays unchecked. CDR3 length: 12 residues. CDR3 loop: CASSRGQGQAFF.

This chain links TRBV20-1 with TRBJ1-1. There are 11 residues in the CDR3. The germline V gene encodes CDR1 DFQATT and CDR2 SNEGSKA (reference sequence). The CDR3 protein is CSAREITEAFF.

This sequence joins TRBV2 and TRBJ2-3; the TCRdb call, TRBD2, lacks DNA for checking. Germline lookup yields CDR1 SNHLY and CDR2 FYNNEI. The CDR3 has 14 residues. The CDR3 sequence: CASREIAGGATQYF.

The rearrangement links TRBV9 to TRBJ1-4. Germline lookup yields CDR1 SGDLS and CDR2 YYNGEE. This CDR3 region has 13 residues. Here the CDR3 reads CASSSWESEGLFF.

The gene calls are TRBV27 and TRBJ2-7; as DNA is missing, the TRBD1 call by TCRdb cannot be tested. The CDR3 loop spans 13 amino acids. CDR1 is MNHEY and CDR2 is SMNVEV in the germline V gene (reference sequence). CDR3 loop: CASSLGTSYEQYF.

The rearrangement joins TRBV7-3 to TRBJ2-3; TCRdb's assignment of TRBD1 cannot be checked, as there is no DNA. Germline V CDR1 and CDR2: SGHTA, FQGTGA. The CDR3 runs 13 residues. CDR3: CASSLGWGDTQYF.

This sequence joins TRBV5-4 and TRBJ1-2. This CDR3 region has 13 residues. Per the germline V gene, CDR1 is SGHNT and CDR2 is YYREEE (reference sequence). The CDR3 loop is CASSLGSDYGYTF.

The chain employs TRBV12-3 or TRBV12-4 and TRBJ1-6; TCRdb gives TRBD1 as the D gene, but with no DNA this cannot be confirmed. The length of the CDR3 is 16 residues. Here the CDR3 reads CASSLGSGTANSPLHF.

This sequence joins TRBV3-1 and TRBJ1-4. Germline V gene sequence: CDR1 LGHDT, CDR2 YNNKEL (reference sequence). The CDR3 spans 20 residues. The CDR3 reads CASSHKWARWYFSTNEKLFF.

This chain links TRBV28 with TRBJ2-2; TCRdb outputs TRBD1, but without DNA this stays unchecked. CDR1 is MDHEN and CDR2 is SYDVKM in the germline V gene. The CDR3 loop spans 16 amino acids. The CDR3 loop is CASRRPTGGSTGELFF.

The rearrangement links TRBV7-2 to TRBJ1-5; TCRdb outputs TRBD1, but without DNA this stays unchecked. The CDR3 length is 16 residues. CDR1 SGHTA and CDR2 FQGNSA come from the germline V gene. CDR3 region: CASSRDIQGAWQPQHF.

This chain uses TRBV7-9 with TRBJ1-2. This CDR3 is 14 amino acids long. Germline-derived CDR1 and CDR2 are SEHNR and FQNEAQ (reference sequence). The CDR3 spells CASSPPLGRAYYTF.

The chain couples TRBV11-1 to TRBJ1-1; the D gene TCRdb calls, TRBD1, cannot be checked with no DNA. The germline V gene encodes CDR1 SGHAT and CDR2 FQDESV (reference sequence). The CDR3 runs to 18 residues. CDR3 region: CASSPGGGTGGMNTEAFF.

The CDR3 region is CASRFGQRETQYF. The chain combines TRBV6-5 with TRBJ2-5. The CDR3 covers 13 residues. The germline gives CDR1 MNHEY, CDR2 SVGAGI.

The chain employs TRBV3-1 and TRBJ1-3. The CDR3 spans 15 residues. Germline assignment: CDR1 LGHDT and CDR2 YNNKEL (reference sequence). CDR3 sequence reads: CASSQDLGAGNTIYF.

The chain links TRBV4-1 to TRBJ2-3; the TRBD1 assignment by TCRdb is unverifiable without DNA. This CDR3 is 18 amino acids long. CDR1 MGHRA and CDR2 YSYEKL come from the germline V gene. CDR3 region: CASSPSGRGAPNTDTQYF.

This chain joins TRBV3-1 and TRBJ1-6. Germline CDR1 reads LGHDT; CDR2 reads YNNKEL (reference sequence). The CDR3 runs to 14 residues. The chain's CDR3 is CASSSSPDSSPLHF.